Described below is a single T cell receptor (beta chain) sequence and its context. Its antigen remains unidentified. Sequenced material consisted of expressed TCRB transcripts (all of the isolated RNA was reverse transcribed). TCRdb keeps only in-frame clones here, not all; method: immunoSEQ multiplex PCR. The sample carries 600,000 or so clones, 9.5% to 15% recorded once. V was pared by 0 bases and J by 4 bases, with 21 bases between. Germline assignment: CDR1 LGHNA and CDR2 YSLEER. CDR3 length equals 18 residues. The data derive from a study of beta chain features in type 1 diabetes. Findings of the study overall: Across patients, naive, central memory and Treg TCRB repertoires exhibited apparently greater similarity than was observed across healthy donors. All four CD4+ subsets of Type 1 diabetes patients contained TCRB CDR3s that were moderately but significantly shorter.

The specimen was naive CD4+ T cells from blood. The TCR originated in a man between 25 and 39 years old with type 1 diabetes. J is TRBJ1-2 and V is TRBV4-3; D is possibly TRBD1 (5 bases). Here the CDR3 DNA reads TGCGCCAGCAGCCAAGATCAGAAGCGAGACAGCGCTCTCTATGGCTACACCTTC. It encodes CASSQDQKRDSALYGYTF.